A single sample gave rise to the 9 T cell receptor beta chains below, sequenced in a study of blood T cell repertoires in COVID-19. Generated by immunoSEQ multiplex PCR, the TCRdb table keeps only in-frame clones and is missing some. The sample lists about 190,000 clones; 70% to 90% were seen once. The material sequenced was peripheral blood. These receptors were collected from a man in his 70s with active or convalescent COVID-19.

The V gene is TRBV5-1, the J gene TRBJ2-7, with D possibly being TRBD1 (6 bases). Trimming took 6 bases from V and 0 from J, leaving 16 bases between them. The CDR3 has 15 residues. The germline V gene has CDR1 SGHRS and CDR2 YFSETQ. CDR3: CASNPLQGPSYEQYF. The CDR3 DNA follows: TGCGCCAGCAACCCACTTCAGGGGCCCTCCTACGAGCAGTACTTC.

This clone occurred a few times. CDR3 nucleotides: TGTGCCAGTACCGCCGGGGCAGGGACTCATTATCCCCAGCATTTT. It specifies CASTAGAGTHYPQHF. The genes are TRBV19 and TRBJ1-5; D is perhaps TRBD1 (5 bases). Germline CDR1 reads LNHDA; CDR2 reads SQIVND (reference sequence). CDR3 length: 15 amino acids. V was clipped by 7 bases and J by 10 bases, with 23 bases between them.

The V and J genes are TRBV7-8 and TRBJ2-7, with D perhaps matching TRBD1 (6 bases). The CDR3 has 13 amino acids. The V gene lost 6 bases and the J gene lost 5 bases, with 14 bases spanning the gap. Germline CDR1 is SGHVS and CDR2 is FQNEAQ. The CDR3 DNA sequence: TGTGCCAGCAGAGAAACAGGGATCCACGAGCAGTACTTC. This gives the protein CASRETGIHEQYF.

This CDR3 is CSVVTLGTSGRYEQYF. The CDR3 region has the DNA TGCAGCGTTGTTACGCTCGGGACTAGCGGGAGGTACGAGCAGTACTTC. The gene calls are TRBV29-1 and TRBJ2-7; TRBD2 matches at 15 bases. Trimming took 4 bases from V and 4 from J; bases not matched to a gene: 8. CDR1 is SQVTM, CDR2 ANQGSEA, per germline. The CDR3 runs to 16 residues.

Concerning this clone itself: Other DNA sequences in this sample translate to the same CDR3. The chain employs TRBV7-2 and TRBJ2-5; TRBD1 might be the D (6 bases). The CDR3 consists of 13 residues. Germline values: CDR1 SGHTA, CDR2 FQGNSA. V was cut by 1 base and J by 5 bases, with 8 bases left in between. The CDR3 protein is CASSLGGRETQYF. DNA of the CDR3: TGTGCCAGCAGCTTAGGGGGGCGGGAGACCCAGTACTTC.

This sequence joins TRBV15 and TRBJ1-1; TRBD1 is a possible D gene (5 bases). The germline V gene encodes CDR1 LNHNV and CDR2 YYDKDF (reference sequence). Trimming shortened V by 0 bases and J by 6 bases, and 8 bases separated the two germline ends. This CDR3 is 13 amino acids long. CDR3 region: CATSREPTAEAFF. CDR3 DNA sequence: TGTGCCACCAGCAGAGAACCGACAGCTGAAGCTTTCTTT.

Here the CDR3 DNA reads TGTGCCAGTAGTATACGAGGTCTTAGAGGAAACACCATATATTTT. Translation: CASSIRGLRGNTIYF. This chain uses TRBV19 with TRBJ1-3; no firm D call. The germline gives CDR1 LNHDA, CDR2 SQIVND (reference sequence). The CDR3 runs to 15 residues. Trimming left V 2 bases short and J 4 bases short, with 12 bases between. Full variable domain (missing parts from reference TRBV19 and TRBJ1-3): DGGITQSPKYLFRKEGQNVTLSCEQNLNHDAMYWYRQDPGQGLRLIYYSQIVNDFQKGDIAEGYSVSREKKESFPLTVTSAQKNPTAFYLCASSIRGLRGNTIYFGEGSWLTVV.

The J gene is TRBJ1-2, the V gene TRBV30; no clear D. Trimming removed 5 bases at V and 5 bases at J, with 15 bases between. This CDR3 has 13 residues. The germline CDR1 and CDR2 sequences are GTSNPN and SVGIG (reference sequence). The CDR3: CAWYSPRLYGYTF. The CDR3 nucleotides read TGTGCCTGGTATTCTCCACGGTTATATGGCTACACCTTC.

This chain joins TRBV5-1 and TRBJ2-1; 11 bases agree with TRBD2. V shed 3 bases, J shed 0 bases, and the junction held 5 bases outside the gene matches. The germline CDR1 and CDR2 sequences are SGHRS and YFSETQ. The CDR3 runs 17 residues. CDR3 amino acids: CASSYTSGGFSYNEQFF. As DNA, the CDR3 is TGCGCCAGCAGCTATACTAGCGGGGGTTTCTCCTACAATGAGCAGTTCTTC.